This entry lists 14 T cell receptor beta chains sequenced from one sample in a study of T cell changes during pregnancy in multiple sclerosis. Sequencing was performed with immunoSEQ multiplex PCR; in TCRdb, only in-frame clones are kept and a portion is missing. The sample holds some 57,000 clones, 85% to 90% seen once. The specimen was peripheral blood, collected in the first trimester of pregnancy. The receptors shown here come from a female donor in good health, enrolled as a control in a pregnancy study.

This sequence joins TRBV19 and TRBJ1-4; no firm D call. CDR3 length: 16 amino acids. With 0 bases removed from V and 8 bases from J, the gap between germline ends came to 16 bases. Germline values: CDR1 LNHDA, CDR2 SQIVND (reference sequence). For the CDR3, the DNA is TGTGCCAGTAGTATAGATCCCCGCATTACACCCGAAAAACTGTTTTTT. Its translation: CASSIDPRITPEKLFF.

This clone was detected a few times. V and J are TRBV19 and TRBJ1-6; D is perhaps TRBD1 (5 bases). The CDR3 consists of 14 residues. V was pared by 3 bases and J by 7 bases, with 10 bases between. In germline, CDR1 is LNHDA, CDR2 SQIVND (reference sequence). The CDR3 reads CASSIREENSPLHF. CDR3 sequence (DNA): TGTGCCAGTAGTATCAGGGAGGAGAATTCACCCCTCCACTTT.

V gene TRBV6-1 combines with J gene TRBJ1-2, with TRBD1 matching 7 bases. The junction had 12 bases not matched to a gene; V was cut back by 1 base and J by 4 bases. Germline V lookup: CDR1 MNHNS, CDR2 SASEGT. This CDR3 comprises 17 residues. The CDR3 spells CASSEVKGASLGYGYTF. The CDR3 region has the DNA TGTGCCAGCAGTGAAGTTAAGGGGGCCTCTTTGGGCTATGGCTACACCTTC.

The gene calls are TRBV6-5 and TRBJ1-2, with D possibly TRBD1 on 6 matching bases. There are 14 residues in the CDR3. V shed 6 bases and J shed 2 bases, with 13 bases lying between them. Germline lookup yields CDR1 MNHEY and CDR2 SVGAGI. The CDR3 nucleotides read TGTGCCAGCAGGGCCCAGGGGCCCAACTATGGCTACACCTTC. Residues: CASRAQGPNYGYTF.

The chain combines TRBV7-2 with TRBJ1-6; perhaps TRBD1 as D (5 bases). There are 19 residues in the CDR3. Trimming left V 1 base short and J 0 bases short, with 16 bases between. Germline-derived CDR1 and CDR2 are SGHTA and FQGNSA. The CDR3 DNA reads TGTGCCAGCAGCTTAGTAGTCTCGGGGGGGAGCTCCTATAATTCACCCCTCCACTTT. Amino acid sequence: CASSLVVSGGSSYNSPLHF.

CDR3 sequence: CASSPGTAQETQYF. The CDR3 bases are TGTGCCAGCAGCCCCGGGACAGCTCAAGAGACCCAGTACTTC. The chain couples TRBV5-4 to TRBJ2-5, with 7 positions matching TRBD1. V dropped 4 bases and J dropped 2; count of bases not matched to a gene: 5. This CDR3 spans 14 amino acids. The V gene's germline CDR1 is SGHNT and CDR2 YYREEE (reference sequence).

This chain joins TRBV4-3 and TRBJ2-5; weak D call: TRBD1 (6 bases). CDR3 length equals 14 residues. Deletions cut 4 bases from V and 4 bases from J, with 13 bases between. Germline V gene sequence: CDR1 LGHNA, CDR2 YSLEER. In DNA, the CDR3 is TGCGCCAGCAGCCGGGACATTGGGGGAGAGACCCAGTACTTC. Translation gives CASSRDIGGETQYF.

The gene calls are TRBV4-3 and TRBJ2-1; a weak D match, TRBD2 (7 bases). CDR1 is LGHNA and CDR2 is YSLEER in the germline V gene. Trimming took 0 bases from V and 9 from J, leaving 12 bases between them. This CDR3 has 14 residues. For the CDR3, the DNA is TGCGCCAGCAGCCAAGAGGGGGGGCGGGGTGAGCAGTTCTTC. Protein: CASSQEGGRGEQFF.

This chain links TRBV10-3 with TRBJ1-4; perhaps TRBD1 as D (5 bases). V dropped 11 bases and J dropped 0 bases, with 22 bases sitting between them. The length of the CDR3 is 17 residues. Germline CDR1 reads ENHRY; CDR2 reads SYGVKD. This CDR3 reads CAVTVIRQKPTNEKLFF. CDR3 coding DNA: TGTGCCGTCACCGTGATCCGACAGAAACCAACTAATGAAAAACTGTTTTTT.

The rearrangement joins TRBV4-1 to TRBJ1-1; D is unresolved. V was cut by 1 base and J by 4 bases, with 7 bases left in between. In germline, CDR1 is MGHRA, CDR2 YSYEKL. The CDR3 is 13 residues long. CDR3 sequence: CASSQGDTTEAFF. CDR3 nucleotide sequence: TGCGCCAGCAGCCAAGGAGATACCACTGAAGCTTTCTTT.

This clone came up a few times. This chain joins TRBV30 and TRBJ1-4, with 8 bases lining up with TRBD1. With V trimmed by 0 bases and J by 4 bases, 7 bases remained unmatched. Germline CDR1 GTSNPN, CDR2 SVGIG (reference sequence). This CDR3 is 16 amino acids long. In DNA form, the CDR3 reads TGTGCCTGGAGTGTAGGGACAGGTGCTGGTAATGAAAAACTGTTTTTT. Translation gives CAWSVGTGAGNEKLFF.

J is TRBJ1-1 and V is TRBV25-1; D is undetermined. CDR1 and CDR2 from the germline V gene are MGHDK and SYGVNS. The CDR3 contains 17 residues. Between the trimmed V and J ends, which lost 3 bases and 3 bases, there was a span of 20 bases. CDR3 amino acids: CASSDTGRPPRYTEAFF. In nucleotides, the CDR3 is TGTGCCAGCAGTGACACGGGAAGGCCCCCACGATACACTGAAGCTTTCTTT.

The chain is built from TRBV5-1 and TRBJ1-2; D is undetermined. The germline V and J ends were trimmed by 2 bases and 3 bases, with 11 bases remaining between them. Germline V lookup: CDR1 SGHRS, CDR2 YFSETQ. The length of the CDR3 is 14 residues. This chain's CDR3 is CASSFGDGDYGYTF. The CDR3 nucleotides are TGCGCCAGCAGCTTCGGAGACGGGGACTATGGCTACACCTTC.

A single count supports this clone. The chain couples TRBV11-2 to TRBJ2-7; 7 nucleotides line up with TRBD2. The CDR3 runs 13 residues. V shed 5 bases, J shed 9 bases, and the junction held 10 bases outside the gene matches. CDR1 and CDR2 from the germline V gene are SGHAT and FQNNGV. The CDR3 region is CASSTIREGSQYF. CDR3 coding DNA: TGTGCCAGCAGCACGATCAGGGAGGGGTCGCAGTACTTC.